What follows are 9 T cell receptor beta chains derived from one specimen sequenced in a study of graft-versus-host responses after intestinal transplantation. For these receptors, no antigen is known. The data were produced by immunoSEQ multiplex PCR, yet TCRdb's version contains in-frame clones alone and is incomplete. The table lists over 100,000 clones, 90% to 95% of them singletons. The sequencing here drew on unstimulated CD4+ T cells sorted from spleen or lymph node cells, taken before intestinal transplant. These receptor sequences come from a human donor who received an intestinal transplant.

The chain couples TRBV2 to TRBJ2-2, with D maybe TRBD1 (5 bases). V was shortened by 1 base and J by 6 bases, with 12 bases between the two germline ends. The CDR3 extends over 15 amino acids. Germline V gives CDR1 SNHLY, CDR2 FYNNEI. CDR3 sequence (DNA): TGTGCCAGCAGTGAAGGCAGGGCTATAGCCGGGGAGCTGTTTTTT. Translated: CASSEGRAIAGELFF.

J is TRBJ2-3 and V is TRBV18; D ambiguous. The V and J ends lost 2 bases and 6 bases respectively, with 3 bases between them. This CDR3 is built from 11 residues. CDR1 is KGHSH, CDR2 LQKENI, per germline. CDR3 in amino acids: CASSPSDTQYF. The CDR3 DNA sequence: TGTGCCAGCTCACCATCGGATACGCAGTATTTT.

The CDR3 region is CASSIRWGETQYF. CDR3 in DNA: TGTGCCAGTAGTATAAGGTGGGGGGAGACCCAGTACTTC. The chain links TRBV19 to TRBJ2-5, with D perhaps matching TRBD1 or TRBD2 (5 bases each). The CDR3 has 13 residues. Per germline, CDR1 LNHDA and CDR2 SQIVND (reference sequence). V dropped 2 bases and J dropped 5 bases, with 9 bases sitting between them.

This chain links TRBV5-1 with TRBJ2-7; D unclear. Trimming stripped 3 bases from V and 4 bases from J, with 5 bases between. This CDR3 has 11 amino acids. The germline CDR1 and CDR2 sequences are SGHRS and YFSETQ. DNA for the CDR3: TGCGCCAGCAGCTGGGGTTACGAGCAGTACTTC. It encodes CASSWGYEQYF.

This chain connects TRBV11-2 to TRBJ2-6, with D uncertain. This CDR3 region has 13 residues. Trimming pared 6 bases from V and 1 base from J, leaving 4 bases between. From germline, CDR1 is SGHAT and CDR2 FQNNGV. The CDR3 reads CASRTSGANVLTF. The CDR3 DNA sequence: TGTGCCAGCAGGACATCTGGGGCCAACGTCCTGACTTTC.

This rearrangement joins TRBV27 to TRBJ2-7; TRBD1 or TRBD2 may be the D gene (5 bases each). V was trimmed by 4 bases and J by 3 bases, leaving 13 bases between them. CDR1 is MNHEY, CDR2 SMNVEV, per germline (reference sequence). This CDR3 comprises 14 residues. In DNA form, the CDR3 reads TGTGCCAGCAGTTCCGGGACGGCCGTCTACGAGCAGTACTTC. Translation gives CASSSGTAVYEQYF.

V and J are TRBV6-1 and TRBJ2-7; 12 nucleotides match TRBD2. Germline-derived CDR1 and CDR2 are MNHNS and SASEGT. There are 14 residues in the CDR3. V gave up 9 bases and J gave up 3 bases; unmatched junction bases: 6. CDR3 sequence reads: CASARTSGNYEQYF. CDR3 nucleotide sequence: TGTGCCAGTGCCAGGACTAGCGGGAACTACGAGCAGTACTTC.

The V and J genes are TRBV6-1 and TRBJ2-2; the D is unclear. The ends were cut back, 5 bases at V and 2 bases at J, with 9 bases in the middle. CDR1 and CDR2 from the germline V gene are MNHNS and SASEGT. CDR3 length: 14 amino acids. CDR3 residues: CASSKGRNTGELFF. The DNA of the CDR3 is TGTGCCAGCAGTAAGGGTCGAAACACCGGGGAGCTGTTTTTT.

The gene calls are TRBV6-5 and TRBJ1-1; D is ambiguous. The CDR3 consists of 15 residues. Trimming stripped 6 bases from V and 0 bases from J, with 14 bases between. Germline loops: CDR1 MNHEY, CDR2 SVGAGI. The CDR3 loop is CASRIPGGMNTEAFF. The CDR3 DNA sequence: TGTGCCAGCAGAATACCGGGAGGAATGAACACTGAAGCTTTCTTT.